The rows below give T cell receptor beta chains drawn from one sample of a study of blood T cell repertoires in COVID-19. This table comes from immunoSEQ multiplex PCR, and its TCRdb copy is limited to in-frame clones, with some not included. Among a few hundred thousand clones listed, more than 85% were seen once. The sequenced sample consisted of peripheral blood. The origin of the receptors is a man aged 18 to 30 with active or convalescent COVID-19. CDR3s include the opening cysteine and the closing phenylalanine or tryptophan. D genes are given only for firm matches. Only some rows state a clone size, as once, few, many or a class for expanded clones.

J: TRBJ2-3
V: TRBV5-4
length: 16
D: TRBD2
size: -
DNA: TGTGCCAGCAGCCTCGGGACTAGCGGGGAGACAGATACGCAGTATTTT
CDR3: CASSLGTSGETDTQYF

J: TRBJ2-1
V: TRBV5-1
length: 14
D: TRBD1
size: once
DNA: TGCGCCAGCAGCTTTCAGGGGGCTGTTAATGAGCAGTTCTTC
CDR3: CASSFQGAVNEQFF

J: TRBJ2-7
V: TRBV10-3
length: 14
D: TRBD2
size: -
DNA: TGTGCCACCAACCCGGGACTAGATACCTACGAGCAGTACTTC
CDR3: CATNPGLDTYEQYF

J: TRBJ2-6
V: TRBV11-3
length: 16
D: TRBD1
size: -
DNA: TGTGCCAGCAGCTCGGGACAGGGAGCTGGGGCCAACGTCCTGACTTTC
CDR3: CASSSGQGAGANVLTF

J: TRBJ2-7
V: TRBV24-1
length: 15
D: TRBD2
size: -
DNA: TGTGCCACCAGTGCCGGGACTAGCGGGATATACGAGCAGTACTTC
CDR3: CATSAGTSGIYEQYF

J: TRBJ2-1
V: TRBV5-4
length: 15
D: TRBD2
size: -
DNA: TGTGCCAGCAGCTTGAGGCTAGCGGGGTACAATGAGCAGTTCTTC
CDR3: CASSLRLAGYNEQFF

J: TRBJ1-1
V: TRBV5-4
length: 16
D: -
size: -
DNA: TGTGCCAGCAGCTTGGGTAGAGCGGAGCCGAACACTGAAGCTTTCTTT
CDR3: CASSLGRAEPNTEAFF

J: TRBJ1-2
V: TRBV4-3
length: 15
D: -
size: -
DNA: TGCGCCAGCAGCCAAGATCTACAGGTGGGCTATGGCTACACCTTC
CDR3: CASSQDLQVGYGYTF

J: TRBJ1-2
V: TRBV6-5
length: 14
D: -
size: -
DNA: TGTGCCAGCAGTTACTCGACTGTAGACTATGGCTACACCTTC
CDR3: CASSYSTVDYGYTF

J: TRBJ2-7
V: TRBV5-1
length: 14
D: -
size: -
DNA: TGCGCCAGCAGCTTGGGACAGGTCTCCTACGAGCAGTACTTC
CDR3: CASSLGQVSYEQYF

J: TRBJ1-5
V: TRBV18
length: 17
D: -
size: few
DNA: TGTGCCAGCTCACCAGGGAGTGCGGGAAGAAGCAATCAGCCCCAGCATTTT
CDR3: CASSPGSAGRSNQPQHF

J: TRBJ1-2
V: TRBV25-1
length: 15
D: TRBD1
size: -
DNA: TGTGCCAGCAGGAAGGAGGGACAGTCGAACTATGGCTACACCTTC
CDR3: CASRKEGQSNYGYTF

J: TRBJ1-2
V: TRBV24-1
length: 13
D: -
size: -
DNA: TGTGCCACCAGTGATTCTCGGTCCTATGGCTACACCTTC
CDR3: CATSDSRSYGYTF

J: TRBJ1-2
V: TRBV4-2
length: 16
D: -
size: few
DNA: TGTGCCAGCAGCCAAGCGCCCTCGCATCTATCTAATGGCTACACCTTC
CDR3: CASSQAPSHLSNGYTF

J: TRBJ1-6
V: TRBV11-2
length: 16
D: TRBD1
size: -
DNA: TGTGCCAGCAGCTTAGCAGGGGGTCTGGATAATTCACCCCTCCACTTT
CDR3: CASSLAGGLDNSPLHF

J: TRBJ2-2
V: TRBV5-1
length: 18
D: TRBD2
size: -
DNA: TGCGCCAGCAGCTTAGAACTAGCGGGGCTCACGAACACCGGGGAGCTGTTTTTT
CDR3: CASSLELAGLTNTGELFF

J: TRBJ2-5
V: TRBV30
length: 14
D: -
size: -
DNA: TGTGCCTGGAGTGCCCTAGGGGTCCGGGAGACCCAGTACTTC
CDR3: CAWSALGVRETQYF

J: TRBJ2-7
V: TRBV25-1
length: 14
D: TRBD1
size: -
DNA: TGTGCCAGCAGTGATTACAGGGGGAACCACGAGCAGTACTTC
CDR3: CASSDYRGNHEQYF

J: TRBJ2-7
V: TRBV10-2
length: 15
D: TRBD1
size: -
DNA: TGCGCCAGCAGTGAGTCCGGGACAGGGGGCTACGAGCAGTACTTC
CDR3: CASSESGTGGYEQYF

J: TRBJ1-4
V: TRBV10-3
length: 12
D: -
size: -
DNA: TGTGCCATCAGTGAGTGGGAGGAAAAACTGTTTTTT
CDR3: CAISEWEEKLFF

J: TRBJ1-1
V: TRBV5-5
length: 13
D: TRBD1
size: once
DNA: TGTGCCAGCAGCATAGACAGGGGCACTGAAGCTTTCTTT
CDR3: CASSIDRGTEAFF

J: TRBJ1-5
V: TRBV18
length: 16
D: -
size: once
DNA: TGTGCCAGCTCACCAGGGGGGGTGGGAAGCAATCAGCCCCAGCATTTT
CDR3: CASSPGGVGSNQPQHF

J: TRBJ2-1
V: TRBV19
length: 15
D: TRBD2
size: -
DNA: TGTGCCAGTAGTAGAAGCGGGGGGATTTACAATGAGCAGTTCTTC
CDR3: CASSRSGGIYNEQFF

J: TRBJ2-5
V: TRBV7-6
length: 16
D: -
size: -
DNA: TGTGCCAGCAGCGAATTGCCGTGGACAGACCAAGAGACCCAGTACTTC
CDR3: CASSELPWTDQETQYF

J: TRBJ1-6
V: TRBV6-1
length: 14
D: -
size: few
DNA: TGTGCCAGCAGTGAAGGGACACTTTATTCACCCCTCCACTTT
CDR3: CASSEGTLYSPLHF

J: TRBJ2-2
V: TRBV7-9
length: 16
D: -
size: -
DNA: TGTGCCAGCAGCCAACCCACTTATACACGGGCCGGGGAGCTGTTTTTT
CDR3: CASSQPTYTRAGELFF

J: TRBJ2-7
V: TRBV5-1
length: 14
D: -
size: once
DNA: TGCGCCAGCAGCTTGTGGGTGGACAAAGACGAGCAGTACTTC
CDR3: CASSLWVDKDEQYF

J: TRBJ1-1
V: TRBV12-3/TRBV12-4
length: 13
D: -
size: -
DNA: TGTGCCAGCAGTACAACGGGGGGCACTGAAGCTTTCTTT
CDR3: CASSTTGGTEAFF

J: TRBJ2-2
V: TRBV5-1
length: 16
D: TRBD1
size: -
DNA: TGCGCCAGCCCTTCCACGGGACAGGGATCCACCGGGGAGCTGTTTTTT
CDR3: CASPSTGQGSTGELFF

J: TRBJ2-7
V: TRBV13
length: 19
D: TRBD2
size: once
DNA: TGTGCCAGCAGCTTGGATGGAGGTGGAGCGGGGGTCCCCTCCTACGAGCAGTACTTC
CDR3: CASSLDGGGAGVPSYEQYF

J: TRBJ1-2
V: TRBV29-1
length: 11
D: -
size: -
DNA: TGCAGCGTTGCCCGGGATGGTGGCTACACCTTC
CDR3: CSVARDGGYTF

J: TRBJ2-7
V: TRBV5-4
length: 15
D: -
size: -
DNA: TGTGCCAGCAGCTTGGGCTCAGGGTCCCCCTACGAGCAGTACTTC
CDR3: CASSLGSGSPYEQYF

J: TRBJ1-4
V: TRBV19
length: 14
D: TRBD1
size: -
DNA: TGTGCCAGTAGTGGGGACAGTCTCAATGAAAAACTGTTTTTT
CDR3: CASSGDSLNEKLFF

J: TRBJ2-1
V: TRBV24-1
length: 17
D: TRBD1
size: -
DNA: TGTGCCACCAGTGACACGGACAGGGGTCCTGCCTACAATGAGCAGTTCTTC
CDR3: CATSDTDRGPAYNEQFF

J: TRBJ2-2
V: TRBV24-1
length: 15
D: TRBD1
size: -
DNA: TGTGCCACCAGTGAGGACAGGGTGGGCACCGGGGAGCTGTTTTTT
CDR3: CATSEDRVGTGELFF

J: TRBJ2-5
V: TRBV12-3/TRBV12-4
length: 13
D: TRBD2
size: -
DNA: TGTGCCAGCCTGTTCGACACCGGGAGGGCCCAGTACTTC
CDR3: CASLFDTGRAQYF

J: TRBJ1-2
V: TRBV6-6
length: 12
D: TRBD1
size: -
DNA: TGTGCCCATAAGACAGGGGGAGGTGGCTACACCTTC
CDR3: CAHKTGGGGYTF

J: TRBJ1-2
V: TRBV5-4
length: 15
D: TRBD1
size: -
DNA: TGTGCCAGCAGCGACGGTCCCGGACAGGGCTATGGCTACACCTTC
CDR3: CASSDGPGQGYGYTF

J: TRBJ2-5
V: TRBV18
length: 15
D: -
size: -
DNA: TGTGCCAGCTCACCCTTAGACAGTGTCGGAGAGACCCAGTACTTC
CDR3: CASSPLDSVGETQYF

J: TRBJ2-5
V: TRBV6-2/TRBV6-3
length: 15
D: TRBD2
size: -
DNA: TGTGCCAGCAGTTATGGTCGGGAGGGCCCCGAGACCCAGTACTTC
CDR3: CASSYGREGPETQYF

J: TRBJ1-2
V: TRBV5-4
length: 13
D: -
size: -
DNA: TGTGCCAGCAGCCGAACAGGGTTAAATGGCTACACCTTC
CDR3: CASSRTGLNGYTF

J: TRBJ1-6
V: TRBV7-9
length: 17
D: -
size: -
DNA: TGTGCCAGCAGCTTGTCGGGGGGCCGGTCCTATAATTCACCCCTCCACTTT
CDR3: CASSLSGGRSYNSPLHF

J: TRBJ1-3
V: TRBV7-2
length: 15
D: TRBD1
size: -
DNA: TGTGCCAGCAGTCTACAGGGGCCCTCTGGAAACACCATATATTTT
CDR3: CASSLQGPSGNTIYF

J: TRBJ1-2
V: TRBV29-1
length: 11
D: -
size: -
DNA: TGCAGCGTCGACAGAGAATATGGCTACACCTTC
CDR3: CSVDREYGYTF

J: TRBJ2-2
V: TRBV7-9
length: 13
D: -
size: -
DNA: TGTGCCAGCAGTTCGGGATTTCCCGGGGAGCTGTTTTTT
CDR3: CASSSGFPGELFF

J: TRBJ1-1
V: TRBV2
length: 12
D: -
size: once
DNA: TGTGCCAGCAGTGTTCAGAGGGCTGAAGCTTTCTTT
CDR3: CASSVQRAEAFF

J: TRBJ2-2
V: TRBV28
length: 15
D: -
size: many
DNA: TGTGCCAGTATACCTTTAGGACAGAACACCGGGGAGCTGTTTTTT
CDR3: CASIPLGQNTGELFF

J: TRBJ1-2
V: TRBV29-1
length: 12
D: -
size: -
DNA: TGCAGCGTTGTTGAGGACAGCTATGGCTACACCTTC
CDR3: CSVVEDSYGYTF

J: TRBJ2-7
V: TRBV3-1/TRBV3-2
length: 17
D: TRBD2
size: -
DNA: TGTGCCAGCAGCCAAGGTCACACTAGCGGGACCTCGGGCGAGCAGTACTTC
CDR3: CASSQGHTSGTSGEQYF

J: TRBJ2-2
V: TRBV4-1
length: 14
D: TRBD1
size: few
DNA: TGCGCCAGCAGCCAAGCAGGGGGTGGCGGGGAGCTGTTTTTT
CDR3: CASSQAGGGGELFF

J: TRBJ1-6
V: TRBV5-5
length: 15
D: -
size: once
DNA: TGTGCCAGCAGCTTGGCCCCAGGTACTAATTCACCCCTCCACTTT
CDR3: CASSLAPGTNSPLHF

J: TRBJ1-2
V: TRBV29-1
length: 11
D: -
size: -
DNA: TGCAGCGTTCATACAGGGTCTGGCTACACCTTC
CDR3: CSVHTGSGYTF

J: TRBJ1-1
V: TRBV11-3
length: 14
D: TRBD1
size: -
DNA: TGTGCCAGCAGCCCCAGGGGGTTGAACACTGAAGCTTTCTTT
CDR3: CASSPRGLNTEAFF

J: TRBJ2-1
V: TRBV6-1
length: 15
D: TRBD2
size: -
DNA: TGTGCCAGCAGTGACCGAATAGCGGGAGCGCCGGAGCAGTTCTTC
CDR3: CASSDRIAGAPEQFF

J: TRBJ2-3
V: TRBV14
length: 16
D: -
size: -
DNA: TGTGCCAGCAGCCAATTGGGTCCTAGTGTCTTAGATACGCAGTATTTT
CDR3: CASSQLGPSVLDTQYF